These 23 T cell receptor beta chains were sequenced from one sample in a study of blood T cell repertoires in COVID-19. TCRdb's table, derived via immunoSEQ multiplex PCR, lists solely in-frame clones and lacks some. The sample has fewer than 200,000 clones, more than 75% seen once. Specimen: PBMCs or T cells enriched from blood (not recorded which). The receptor set was obtained from a woman between 50 and 59 years old who had recovered from COVID-19.

This chain joins TRBV19 and TRBJ2-1, with 12 bases matching TRBD2. This CDR3 has 17 residues. Germline V gene sequence: CDR1 LNHDA, CDR2 SQIVND (reference sequence). Germline trimming cut 5 bases from V and 6 bases from J; bases unmatched to any gene: 11. In DNA, the CDR3 is TGTGCCAGTAGTCCGACGAGAGGGACTAGCGGGCTCAATGAGCAGTTCTTC. Amino acids: CASSPTRGTSGLNEQFF.

The chain combines TRBV7-2 with TRBJ2-7; D is perhaps TRBD2 (6 bases). CDR1 is SGHTA, CDR2 FQGNSA, per germline. V shed 6 bases and J shed 1 base, with 22 bases lying between them. The CDR3 loop spans 17 amino acids. Here the CDR3 DNA reads TGTGCCAGCAGGGGGGGAGCGAACTATGGGCGGTCCTACGAGCAGTACTTC. It encodes CASRGGANYGRSYEQYF.

The chain carries TRBV7-8 and TRBJ1-1; 9 bases map to TRBD1. Germline trimming cut 2 bases from V and 5 bases from J; bases unmatched to any gene: 9. The CDR3 sequence is 16 residues long. Per the germline V gene, CDR1 is SGHVS and CDR2 is FQNEAQ. Here the CDR3 reads CASSLITGGTMTEAFF. The DNA for the CDR3 is TGTGCCAGCAGCTTAATAACAGGGGGCACGATGACTGAAGCTTTCTTT.

The chain links TRBV27 to TRBJ2-7; TRBD2 aligns across 10 bases. The CDR3 totals 15 residues. Germline assignment: CDR1 MNHEY and CDR2 SMNVEV (reference sequence). Trimming cost V 3 bases and J 3 bases; bases outside gene matches: 5. CDR3 DNA: TGTGCCAGCAGTTTGATGAGCGGGAGGGGCTACGAGCAGTACTTC. This encodes CASSLMSGRGYEQYF.

This chain connects TRBV27 to TRBJ2-7; D perhaps matches TRBD2 (6 bases). Germline values: CDR1 MNHEY, CDR2 SMNVEV (reference sequence). Trimming removed 3 bases from V and 6 bases from J, with 21 bases in between. CDR3 length: 16 amino acids. CDR3 region: CASSLGGSQSQSEQYF. DNA for the CDR3: TGTGCCAGCAGTTTGGGAGGTTCACAGTCACAGTCCGAGCAGTACTTC.

V and J are TRBV10-1 and TRBJ1-2; 9 bases are a match to TRBD1. From germline, CDR1 is WNHNN and CDR2 SYGVQD (reference sequence). This CDR3 has 18 residues. The ends lost 0 bases at V and 2 bases at J; junction bases unmatched: 10. The CDR3 here is CASSESLGTGQINYGYTF. The CDR3 region has the DNA TGCGCCAGCAGTGAGTCGTTGGGGACAGGGCAGATAAACTATGGCTACACCTTC.

Concerning this clone itself: The same CDR3 also results from other DNA sequences found in this sample. The V call is TRBV7-3, the J call TRBJ2-1; TRBD1 might be the D (5 bases). V lost 3 bases, J lost 6 bases, and 9 bases lay in between. Germline CDR1 and CDR2: SGHTA and FQGTGA. The CDR3 loop spans 13 amino acids. CDR3 amino acids: CASSFQGSNEQFF. DNA for the CDR3: TGTGCCAGCAGCTTTCAGGGCAGCAATGAGCAGTTCTTC.

V is TRBV7-3 and J is TRBJ2-7; D remains ambiguous. Germline loops: CDR1 SGHTA, CDR2 FQGTGA. V was cut by 5 bases and J by 4 bases, with 21 bases left in between. The CDR3 totals 16 residues. The CDR3 region has the DNA TGTGCCAGCAGCCGGAATGCAGAGGTGGCAGCGTACGAGCAGTACTTC. It translates to CASSRNAEVAAYEQYF.

V usage is TRBV19 and J usage is TRBJ1-1, with 8 bases aligning to TRBD1. CDR1 LNHDA and CDR2 SQIVND come from the germline V gene (reference sequence). The CDR3 sequence is 16 residues long. V shed 6 bases and J 5 bases; nucleotides not matched to a gene: 14. The CDR3: CASRQTGDNRGTEAFF. The CDR3 DNA is TGTGCCAGTAGGCAGACAGGGGATAACCGGGGTACTGAAGCTTTCTTT.

The chain employs TRBV28 and TRBJ2-3; 12 nucleotides line up with TRBD2. V was pared by 9 bases and J by 5 bases, with 6 bases of the junction left unmatched. The CDR3 extends over 14 amino acids. CDR1 MDHEN and CDR2 SYDVKM come from the germline V gene. The CDR3 coding sequence is TGTGCCAGTAGACTAGCGGGAGAAGTAGATACGCAGTATTTT. Protein: CASRLAGEVDTQYF.

Ten or more counts support this clone. The chain joins TRBV3-1 (or the pseudogene TRBV3-2) to TRBJ1-3, with D possibly matching TRBD1 (5 bases). The CDR3 runs to 16 residues. V lost 1 base, J lost 0 bases, and 10 bases lay in between. Germline V gives CDR1 LGHDT, CDR2 YNNKEL (reference sequence). The CDR3 loop reads CASSQGWQGSGNTIYF. CDR3 sequence (DNA): TGTGCCAGCAGCCAAGGGTGGCAGGGCTCTGGAAACACCATATATTTT.

V gene TRBV27 combines with J gene TRBJ1-1; no clear D. The CDR3 has 13 residues. Germline V CDR1 and CDR2: MNHEY, SMNVEV (reference sequence). The V gene lost 3 bases and the J gene lost 2 bases, with 7 bases spanning the gap. Written as DNA, the CDR3 is TGTGCCAGCAGTTTTCTCTCTAACACTGAAGCTTTCTTT. This codes for CASSFLSNTEAFF.

This clone was found a few times. The CDR3 region is CASSPRQGAYNEQFF. CDR3 nucleotides: TGTGCCAGCAGTCCTAGACAGGGGGCCTACAATGAGCAGTTCTTC. The rearrangement uses TRBV6-5 and TRBJ2-1, with 9 nucleotides matching TRBD1. Germline CDR1 is MNHEY and CDR2 is SVGAGI. The CDR3 has 15 residues. J gave up 2 bases and V 5 bases, and 4 bases lay outside the gene matches.

As for this clone: One junction end does not reproduce the germline sequence, and a read error may be involved. The chain combines TRBV28 with TRBJ2-1; D is undetermined. This CDR3 contains 16 residues. CDR1 is MDHEN and CDR2 is SYDVKM in the germline V gene. In nucleotides, the CDR3 is TGTGCCAGCAGTTTACTGACATCCATCCCCTACACTGAGCAGTTCTTC. It specifies CASSLLTSIPYTEQFF.

The rearrangement joins TRBV28 to TRBJ2-2; D is unresolved. The CDR3 runs 15 residues. The V and J ends lost 1 base and 2 bases respectively, with 8 bases between them. Germline V gene lookup returns CDR1 MDHEN and CDR2 SYDVKM. The CDR3 nucleotides read TGTGCCAGCAGTTTATATTCAGGCAACACCGGGGAGCTGTTTTTT. It translates to CASSLYSGNTGELFF.

The rearrangement links TRBV3-1 (or the pseudogene TRBV3-2) to TRBJ2-1, with TRBD2 matching 11 bases. The CDR3 consists of 16 residues. Germline trimming cut 1 base from V and 4 bases from J; bases unmatched to any gene: 3. Germline lookup yields CDR1 LGHDT and CDR2 YNNKEL (reference sequence). The DNA of the CDR3 is TGTGCCAGCAGCCAAGTGCTAGCGGGGGGATACAATGAGCAGTTCTTC. Its translation is CASSQVLAGGYNEQFF.

The V gene is TRBV4-3, the J gene TRBJ1-5; D not certain. Trimming cost V 3 bases and J 2 bases, with 8 bases left between them. The CDR3 runs 14 residues. Germline-derived CDR1 and CDR2 are LGHNA and YSLEER. Written as DNA, the CDR3 is TGCGCCAGCAGCCAGGAGTGGGGCAATCAGCCCCAGCATTTT. Translation gives CASSQEWGNQPQHF.

The gene calls are TRBV11-3 and TRBJ2-7, with a weak D call TRBD2 (6 bases). In germline, CDR1 is SGHNT, CDR2 YENEEA. The CDR3 covers 14 residues. V lost 5 bases to trimming and J lost 3 bases, with 14 bases between them. CDR3 DNA: TGTGCCAGCAGCGGAGGGGACTCGGACTACGAGCAGTACTTC. This encodes CASSGGDSDYEQYF.

The chain carries TRBV19 and TRBJ2-1; 13 bases map to TRBD2. The CDR3 covers 17 residues. The J segment lost 3 bases and the V segment lost 7 bases, leaving 9 bases of the junction unmatched. The germline CDR1 and CDR2 sequences are LNHDA and SQIVND (reference sequence). CDR3 protein: CASTRTSGSLGYNEQFF. In DNA form, the CDR3 reads TGTGCCAGTACTCGGACTAGCGGGAGTTTGGGCTACAATGAGCAGTTCTTC.

The chain links TRBV7-2 to TRBJ1-3, with 9 bases matching TRBD1. V was clipped by 5 bases and J by 9 bases; unmatched bases: 14. The length of the CDR3 is 16 residues. Per germline, CDR1 SGHTA and CDR2 FQGNSA. The DNA of the CDR3 is TGTGCCAGCAGCGCCCCGGGACAGGGAACAGGTAGCACCATATATTTT. This codes for CASSAPGQGTGSTIYF. Variable domain in full (rest from reference TRBV7-2 and TRBJ1-3): GAGVSQSPSNKVTEKGKDVELRCDPISGHTALYWYRQSLGQGLEFLIYFQGNSAPDKSGLPSDRFSAERTGGSVSTLTIQRTQQEDSAVYLCASSAPGQGTGSTIYFGEGSWLTVV.

The rearrangement links TRBV19 to TRBJ2-5, with 9 bases identical to TRBD1. The CDR3 sequence is 14 residues long. The V and J ends lost 5 bases and 5 bases, in that order; junction bases with no gene match: 6. The germline V gene has CDR1 LNHDA and CDR2 SQIVND (reference sequence). The chain's CDR3 is CASSPGTGTETQYF. CDR3 nucleotide sequence: TGTGCCAGTAGTCCCGGGACAGGGACCGAGACCCAGTACTTC.

The V call is TRBV5-6, the J call TRBJ1-3; D is perhaps TRBD1 (6 bases). Germline loops: CDR1 SGHDT, CDR2 YYEEEE. V was clipped by 4 bases and J by 0 bases, with 11 bases between them. The CDR3 totals 15 residues. CDR3 bases: TGTGCCAGCAGCCCGAGGGGGATCTCTGGAAACACCATATATTTT. Encoded protein: CASSPRGISGNTIYF.

The V and J genes are TRBV5-4 and TRBJ2-5; D is perhaps TRBD1 (6 bases). CDR1 and CDR2 (germline): SGHNT, YYREEE (reference sequence). V was clipped by 6 bases and J by 5 bases, with 17 bases between them. The CDR3 consists of 14 residues. CDR3 nucleotides: TGTGCCAGCAACAAAAACAGGGAGCTCGAGACCCAGTACTTC. Residues: CASNKNRELETQYF. The whole variable domain, filled in from reference TRBV5-4 and TRBJ2-5, reads ETGVTQSPTHLIKTRGQQVTLRCSSQSGHNTVSWYQQALGQGPQFIFQYYREEENGRGNFPPRFSGLQFPNYSSELNVNALELDDSALYLCASNKNRELETQYFGPGTRLLVL.